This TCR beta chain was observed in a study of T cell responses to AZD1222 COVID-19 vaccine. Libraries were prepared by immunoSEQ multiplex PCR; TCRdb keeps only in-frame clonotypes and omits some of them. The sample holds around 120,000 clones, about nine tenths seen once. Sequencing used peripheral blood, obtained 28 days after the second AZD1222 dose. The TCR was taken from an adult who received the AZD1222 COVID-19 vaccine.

CDR3 residues: CASSLLTGGNEKLFF. CDR3 bases: TGTGCCAGCAGCTTGTTAACAGGGGGTAATGAAAAACTGTTTTTT. The chain carries TRBV7-2 and TRBJ1-4; TRBD1 agrees at 8 bases. CDR3 length: 15 amino acids. The V segment lost 3 bases and the J segment 4 bases; nucleotides outside the gene matches: 4. Per the germline V gene, CDR1 is SGHTA and CDR2 is FQGNSA.